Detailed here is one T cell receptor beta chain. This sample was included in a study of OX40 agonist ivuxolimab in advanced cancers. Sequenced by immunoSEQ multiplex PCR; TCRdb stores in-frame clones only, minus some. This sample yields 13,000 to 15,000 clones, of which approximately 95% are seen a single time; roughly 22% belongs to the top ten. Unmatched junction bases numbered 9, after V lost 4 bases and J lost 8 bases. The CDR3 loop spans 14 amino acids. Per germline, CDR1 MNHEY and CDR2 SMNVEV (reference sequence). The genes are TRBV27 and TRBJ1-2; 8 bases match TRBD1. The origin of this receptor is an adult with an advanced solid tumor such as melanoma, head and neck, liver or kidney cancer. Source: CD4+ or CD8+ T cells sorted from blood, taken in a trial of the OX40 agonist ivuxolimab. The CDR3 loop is CASSWGTGFWGYTF. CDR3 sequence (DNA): TGTGCCAGCAGTTGGGGGACAGGATTTTGGGGCTACACCTTC.